This TCR beta chain is from a study of blood T cell repertoires in COVID-19. Study information: The United States, Italy and Spain supplied acute and convalescent COVID-19 samples.

Sequenced by immunoSEQ multiplex PCR; TCRdb stores in-frame clones only, minus some. The sample has about 34,000 clones; around 80% are singletons. The germline V gene encodes CDR1 SNHLY and CDR2 FYNNEI. This CDR3 contains 16 residues. Trimming removed 1 base at V and 1 base at J, with 11 bases between. This sequence originates from a woman in her sixties or seventies with acute or convalescent COVID-19. The specimen was peripheral blood. The V gene is TRBV2, the J gene TRBJ2-1; D might be TRBD2 (5 bases). In nucleotides, the CDR3 is TGTGCCAGCAGTGAAGGGGCGGGTGGGTCCTACAATGAGCAGTTCTTC. Translation: CASSEGAGGSYNEQFF.